Following are 9 T cell receptor beta chains from one sample sequenced in a study of cytomegalovirus exposure and HLA in healthy donors. 60 Vbeta and 13 Jbeta primers were used in PCR. The table came from immunoSEQ multiplex PCR; TCRdb's copy has only in-frame clones and leaves some out. The sample yields 100,000 to 150,000 clones, around 75% seen once. The sample comprised PBMCs. The receptor set was obtained from a man in his fifties or sixties in good health and CMV-seropositive.

The CDR3 nucleotides are TGTGCCAGCAGTAATATAGGGGGCTGGAACACCATATATTTT. This sequence encodes CASSNIGGWNTIYF. This chain links TRBV6-1 with TRBJ1-3; 7 nucleotides agree with TRBD1. Trimming at V came to 5 bases and at J to 7 bases, leaving 8 bases not matched to a gene. CDR3 length equals 14 residues. Germline CDR1 is MNHNS and CDR2 is SASEGT.

The chain carries TRBV6-1 and TRBJ2-2; 7 bases line up with TRBD2. Per germline, CDR1 MNHNS and CDR2 SASEGT. The CDR3 is made up of 15 amino acids. J lost 7 bases, V lost 7 bases, and 12 bases had no gene match. The CDR3 reads CASISDGGFGGELFF. CDR3 in DNA: TGTGCCAGCATCTCGGACGGGGGGTTTGGCGGGGAGCTGTTTTTT.

V is TRBV19 and J is TRBJ2-6; possibly TRBD1 for D (8 bases). Deletions cut 3 bases from V and 3 bases from J, with 18 bases between. Germline CDR1 reads LNHDA; CDR2 reads SQIVND (reference sequence). The CDR3 runs 18 residues. The CDR3 loop reads CASSITGGAILGANVLTF. DNA for the CDR3: TGTGCCAGTAGTATCACAGGGGGGGCTATTCTTGGGGCCAACGTCCTGACTTTC.

This clone was seen more than once but under ten times. V gene TRBV5-1 combines with J gene TRBJ2-7, with TRBD1 as a possible D gene (8 bases). Trimming took 4 bases from V and 3 from J, leaving 17 bases between them. CDR1 and CDR2 from the germline V gene are SGHRS and YFSETQ. CDR3 length: 15 residues. CDR3: CASSPQGAGDYEQYF. CDR3 sequence (DNA): TGCGCCAGCAGCCCCCAGGGGGCGGGGGACTACGAGCAGTACTTC.

Only one count was recorded for this clone. The rearrangement links TRBV7-6 to TRBJ1-1; tentative D call: TRBD1 (6 bases). The CDR3 consists of 17 residues. Germline values: CDR1 SGHVS, CDR2 FNYEAQ. V was trimmed by 4 bases and J by 1 base, leaving 19 bases between them. This chain's CDR3 is CASSSNTQGMGNTEAFF. CDR3 nucleotides: TGTGCCAGCAGCTCCAACACCCAGGGGATGGGGAACACTGAAGCTTTCTTT. Drawing the rest from reference TRBV7-6 and TRBJ1-1, the complete variable domain is GAGVSQSPRYKVTKRGQDVALRCDPISGHVSLYWYRQALGQGPEFLTYFNYEAQQDKSGLPNDRFSAERPEGSISTLTIQRTEQRDSAMYRCASSSNTQGMGNTEAFFGQGTRLTVV.

This clone came up once. The chain carries TRBV14 and TRBJ2-1, with 9 bases that match TRBD1. Looked up from germline, CDR1 is SGHDN and CDR2 is FVKESK. V lost 4 bases, J lost 9 bases, and 4 bases stayed unmatched. The CDR3 runs to 13 residues. CDR3 bases: TGTGCCAGCAGCCTGACAGGGGGTAGTGAGCAGTTCTTC. It yields the protein CASSLTGGSEQFF.

V and J are TRBV15 and TRBJ1-1, with TRBD1 matching 10 bases. The CDR3 has 15 amino acids. V lost 4 bases, J lost 3 bases, and 5 bases stayed unmatched. Germline CDR1 and CDR2: LNHNV and YYDKDF (reference sequence). The CDR3 here is CATSKPGQGHTEAFF. Written as DNA, the CDR3 is TGTGCCACCAGCAAACCGGGACAGGGGCACACTGAAGCTTTCTTT.

A single count supports this clone. The rearrangement links TRBV19 to TRBJ1-1; D gene ambiguous. The length of the CDR3 is 12 residues. Between the trimmed V and J ends, which lost 3 bases and 10 bases, there was a span of 12 bases. The germline V gene encodes CDR1 LNHDA and CDR2 SQIVND (reference sequence). CDR3 amino acids: CASSIGAGRAFF. In DNA, the CDR3 is TGTGCCAGTAGTATTGGAGCGGGGAGAGCTTTCTTT. The complete variable domain, with remaining parts taken from reference TRBV19 and TRBJ1-1, reads DGGITQSPKYLFRKEGQNVTLSCEQNLNHDAMYWYRQDPGQGLRLIYYSQIVNDFQKGDIAEGYSVSREKKESFPLTVTSAQKNPTAFYLCASSIGAGRAFFGQGTRLTVV.

This rearrangement joins TRBV2 to TRBJ1-5; D gene uncertain. The V end was cut by 7 bases, the J end by 7 bases, with 14 bases between. The CDR3 spans 13 residues. Per the germline V gene, CDR1 is SNHLY and CDR2 is FYNNEI. The CDR3 loop is CASTEEGRQPQHF. The CDR3 coding sequence is TGTGCCAGCACCGAGGAGGGTCGGCAGCCCCAGCATTTT.